This TCR beta chain was retrieved from a study of cytomegalovirus exposure and HLA in healthy donors. At the level of the study: Findings of an earlier analysis included roughly 110 million unique TCR beta sequences from 200 million or so T cells. General study results and limits: High specificity and sensitivity for cytomegalovirus status were reported for the classifier.

As for this clone: Its antigen is unknown.

Amplification used 60 Vbeta primers and 13 Jbeta primers. TCRdb's table, derived via immunoSEQ multiplex PCR, lists solely in-frame clones and lacks some. The sample includes some 220,000 clones, around 84% seen only once; the top ten take about 0.22%. The germline V and J ends were trimmed by 6 bases and 0 bases, with 8 bases remaining between them. From germline, CDR1 is SGHAT and CDR2 FQNNGV. CDR3 size: 13 residues. Input material: PBMCs. This clonotype originated in a girl aged 2 to 9 in good health and CMV-seronegative. This chain joins TRBV11-2 and TRBJ1-1; the D gene is possibly TRBD1 (5 bases). The CDR3, as DNA: TGTGCCAGCAGTCCCAGGGTGAACACTGAAGCTTTCTTT. It specifies CASSPRVNTEAFF.